The source of this T cell receptor beta chain is a study of cytomegalovirus exposure and HLA in healthy donors. Overall study findings and caveats: Later on, analysis showed that most CMV-associated TCR beta chains appeared to be HLA-restricted.

About this clone: Its matching antigen is unknown.

V lost 7 bases to trimming and J lost 2 bases, with 15 bases between them. The germline V gene has CDR1 PRHDT and CDR2 FYEKMQ (reference sequence). The CDR3 contains 15 residues. It was with 60 Vbeta and 13 Jbeta primers that the PCR ran. Original data processing: Around 80 million unique TCR beta chains, around 10 million of them shared, were counted by a later analysis. Data came from immunoSEQ multiplex PCR; TCRdb stores just in-frame clones and leaves some out. V and J calls and clone size are as listed in that table; D and trimming were resolved from the DNA. The table has some 140,000 clones, roughly three quarters seen once.

This clonotype originated in a man aged 25-45 years in good health and CMV-seronegative. The J gene is TRBJ1-3, the V gene TRBV13; a weak D match, TRBD1 (5 bases). Sequenced: PBMCs. CDR3 loop: CASNPLARAGNTIYF. The CDR3 region has the DNA TGTGCCAGCAACCCACTGGCCAGGGCTGGAAACACCATATATTTT.